This T cell receptor beta chain came from a study of brain T cells in children with intractable seizures. Time point in this sample: blood from clinic visit 5 months post-surgery; TSC patient then seizure free. Only cases whose brain tissue showed the highest T cell transcript signatures were sequenced. Patients received at least one anti-epileptic drug before surgery. This CDR3 has 17 residues. V lost 3 bases, J lost 5 bases, and 6 bases stayed unmatched. Germline lookup yields CDR1 KGHDR and CDR2 SFDVKD. Measured with immunoSEQ multiplex PCR; TCRdb has only the in-frame clones, and not every one. Here the sample spans about 350,000 clones, about 93% being singletons.

The material was peripheral blood, obtained 4 to 5 months after surgery. The V and J genes are TRBV24-1 and TRBJ2-1; 13 positions match TRBD2. This clonotype was sampled from a boy less than two years old with tuberous sclerosis and intractable seizures. Here the CDR3 DNA reads TGTGCCACCAGTGATCACGGACTAGCGGGAGTTAACAATGAGCAGTTCTTC. As protein: CATSDHGLAGVNNEQFF.